These 21 T cell receptor beta chains share one sample of origin, sequenced in a study of graft-versus-host responses after intestinal transplantation (dated by TCRdb to 2020 to 2023). To prepare the library, the immunoSEQ multiplex PCR assay was applied. This immuneACCESS table, as held by TCRdb, lists in-frame sequences with V and J called but not all clones. Of the missing ones, under half trace to an unresolved V gene in checked studies; the others have no known cause. The sample includes about 98,000 clones, with roughly 82% observed a single time. The ten largest clonotypes hold about 1.5% of the sample. The material sequenced was PBMCs, taken 255 days after intestinal transplant. These TCRs come from a human patient who received an intestinal transplant, so some T cells may come from the graft donor.

The chain uses TRBV10-3 and TRBJ2-1, with D possibly matching TRBD1 (6 bases). Per germline, CDR1 ENHRY and CDR2 SYGVKD. Deletions cut 2 bases from V and 15 bases from J, with 11 bases between. The CDR3 runs 11 residues. The CDR3 DNA reads TGTGCCATCAGTGAGCAACAGGGTCTGTTCTTC. It specifies CAISEQQGLFF.

The chain recombines TRBV5-1 with TRBJ2-1, with D possibly matching TRBD2 (6 bases). Between the trimmed V and J ends, which lost 2 bases and 5 bases, there was a span of 20 bases. Germline CDR1 is SGHRS and CDR2 is YFSETQ. The length of the CDR3 is 17 residues. CDR3 sequence reads: CASSFWYRDSTNNEQFF. In nucleotides, the CDR3 is TGCGCCAGCAGCTTTTGGTACCGGGACTCAACTAACAATGAGCAGTTCTTC.

The chain links TRBV5-1 to TRBJ2-7, with D possibly matching TRBD2 (5 bases). Germline-derived CDR1 and CDR2 are SGHRS and YFSETQ. Trimming shortened V by 4 bases and J by 3 bases, and 8 bases separated the two germline ends. The CDR3 length is 12 residues. CDR3 in amino acids: CASSDYIYEQYF. The CDR3 DNA reads TGCGCCAGCAGCGACTACATCTACGAGCAGTACTTC.

CDR3 in amino acids: CAWSTPTWGEAEAFF. CDR3 DNA sequence: TGTGCCTGGAGTACCCCGACCTGGGGGGAGGCTGAAGCTTTCTTT. This chain joins TRBV30 and TRBJ1-1, with TRBD1 as a possible D gene (5 bases). The CDR3 extends over 15 amino acids. Trimming took off 2 bases at V and 6 bases at J, with 19 bases between the two ends. Germline-derived CDR1 and CDR2 are GTSNPN and SVGIG (reference sequence).

The chain links TRBV2 to TRBJ2-4; 8 bases are shared with TRBD1. The CDR3 extends over 17 amino acids. Unmatched junction bases numbered 15, after V lost 7 bases and J lost 4 bases. The germline V gene encodes CDR1 SNHLY and CDR2 FYNNEI. CDR3 region: CASTVRDRGRGKNIQYF. Written as DNA, the CDR3 is TGTGCCAGCACCGTGAGAGACAGGGGTCGGGGTAAAAACATTCAGTACTTC.

The gene calls are TRBV5-6 and TRBJ2-7; no clear D gene. The V and J ends lost 0 bases and 3 bases respectively, with 7 bases between them. Germline V gene data show CDR1 as SGHDT and CDR2 as YYEEEE. This CDR3 has 13 residues. This chain's CDR3 is CASSLEGYYEQYV. The DNA for the CDR3 is TGTGCCAGCAGCTTGGAAGGGTACTACGAGCAGTACGTC.

V is TRBV29-1 and J is TRBJ2-1, with 10 bases lining up with TRBD2. Germline lookup yields CDR1 SQVTM and CDR2 ANQGSEA. Losses at the gene ends were 6 bases for V and 4 bases for J; bases not matched to a gene: 6. The CDR3 is made up of 14 amino acids. DNA for the CDR3: TGCAGCGTCGCACTAGCGGGGCTATACAATGAGCAGTTCTTC. The encoded protein is CSVALAGLYNEQFF.

V is TRBV4-1 and J is TRBJ1-2, with 8 bases matching TRBD1. Losses at the gene ends were 3 bases for V and 8 bases for J; bases not matched to a gene: 8. The germline V gene encodes CDR1 MGHRA and CDR2 YSYEKL. CDR3 length equals 14 residues. The CDR3 is CASSHRGREGGYTF. In DNA form, the CDR3 reads TGCGCCAGCAGCCACAGGGGGCGCGAGGGGGGCTACACCTTC.

This clone was seen just once. The gene calls are TRBV5-5 and TRBJ2-5, with no clear D. With 1 base removed from V and 4 bases from J, the gap between germline ends came to 8 bases. The CDR3 extends over 13 amino acids. Germline V gives CDR1 SGHKS, CDR2 YYEKEE (reference sequence). CDR3 nucleotide sequence: TGTGCCAGCAGCTTGCAAATGCGAGAGACCCAGTACTTC. Amino acid sequence: CASSLQMRETQYF.

The rearrangement uses TRBV4-2 and TRBJ1-1, with D uncertain. Germline V lookup: CDR1 LGHNA, CDR2 YNFKEQ. The ends were cut back, 0 bases at V and 1 base at J, with 9 bases in the middle. The CDR3 covers 15 residues. CDR3 bases: TGTGCCAGCAGCCAAGACCCACAGAAGAACACTGAAGCTTTCTTT. Encoded protein: CASSQDPQKNTEAFF.

The chain employs TRBV28 and TRBJ2-3; a possible D gene is TRBD1 (7 bases). V was trimmed by 5 bases and J by 0 bases, leaving 18 bases between them. In germline, CDR1 is MDHEN, CDR2 SYDVKM. This CDR3 has 17 amino acids. CDR3 sequence: CASSPPLTGTSTDTQYF. Here the CDR3 DNA reads TGTGCCAGCAGTCCGCCGCTGACAGGGACTAGCACAGATACGCAGTATTTT. Full variable domain (rest looked up from reference TRBV28 and TRBJ2-3): DVKVTQSSRYLVKRTGEKVFLECVQDMDHENMFWYRQDPGLGLRLIYFSYDVKMKEKGDIPEGYSVSREKKERFSLILESASTNQTSMYLCASSPPLTGTSTDTQYFGPGTRLTVL.

This clone has only one observation. The gene calls are TRBV6-1 and TRBJ2-5, with 8 bases aligning to TRBD1. Trimming cost V 11 bases and J 1 base; bases outside gene matches: 3. Germline values: CDR1 MNHNS, CDR2 SASEGT. The CDR3 runs 12 residues. In DNA, the CDR3 is TGTGCCGTCGGGACAGGCCAAGAGACCCAGTACTTC. Translated, it gives CAVGTGQETQYF.

The rearrangement links TRBV4-1 to TRBJ2-5; D might be TRBD2 (5 bases). The CDR3 runs to 15 residues. Germline V gives CDR1 MGHRA, CDR2 YSYEKL. The V gene lost 8 bases and the J gene lost 1 base, with 17 bases spanning the gap. CDR3 amino acids: CASSSAPSFQETQYF. The CDR3, as DNA: TGCGCCAGCTCTTCGGCCCCTAGCTTCCAAGAGACCCAGTACTTC.

The V gene is TRBV6-5, the J gene TRBJ1-2; 8 nucleotides line up with TRBD1. Germline CDR1 MNHEY, CDR2 SVGAGI. V gave up 8 bases and J gave up 6 bases; unmatched junction bases: 11. CDR3 length: 14 amino acids. This CDR3 reads CASGEGRGLDGYTF. The CDR3 DNA reads TGTGCCAGCGGAGAGGGCAGGGGGCTTGATGGCTACACCTTC.

The rearrangement uses TRBV5-1 and TRBJ2-2; TRBD1 matches at 7 bases. This CDR3 spans 15 amino acids. Germline CDR1 reads SGHRS; CDR2 reads YFSETQ. V was clipped by 0 bases and J by 5 bases; unmatched bases: 4. The CDR3 DNA follows: TGCGCCAGCAGCTTGGCTACAGGGGCAACCGGGGAGCTGTTTTTT. Translated: CASSLATGATGELFF.

CDR3 region: CASRSWGGDSYEQYV. CDR3 nucleotide sequence: TGTGCCAGCAGGAGTTGGGGGGGGGACTCCTACGAGCAGTACGTC. This chain links TRBV28 with TRBJ2-7; 7 nucleotides agree with TRBD2. Germline trimming cut 6 bases from V and 0 bases from J; bases unmatched to any gene: 8. Germline-derived CDR1 and CDR2 are MDHEN and SYDVKM. The CDR3 consists of 15 residues.

V and J are TRBV6-1 and TRBJ1-5, with TRBD1 identical over 10 bases. Per germline, CDR1 MNHNS and CDR2 SASEGT. The length of the CDR3 is 13 residues. The ends lost 8 bases at V and 5 bases at J; junction bases unmatched: 3. In DNA, the CDR3 is TGTGCCAGCCAAGACAGGGGGCATCAGCCCCAGCATTTT. This gives the protein CASQDRGHQPQHF.

This rearrangement joins TRBV9 to TRBJ2-3, with D hard to call. V gave up 0 bases and J gave up 2 bases, with 10 bases separating them. In germline, CDR1 is SGDLS, CDR2 YYNGEE. CDR3 length equals 15 residues. The CDR3 nucleotides are TGTGCCAGCAGCGTAGCCCGCCTTAACACAGATACGCAGTATTTT. This encodes CASSVARLNTDTQYF.

The V and J genes are TRBV2 and TRBJ1-6; 7 nucleotides align to TRBD1. In germline, CDR1 is SNHLY, CDR2 FYNNEI. This CDR3 region has 14 residues. Trimming at V came to 5 bases and at J to 7 bases, leaving 5 bases not matched to a gene. As DNA, the CDR3 is TGTGCCAGCAGTTGGCAGGGGGGCAATTCACCCCTCCACTTT. It specifies CASSWQGGNSPLHF. The entire variable domain, with the rest obtained from reference TRBV2 and TRBJ1-6, is as follows: EPEVTQTPSHQVTQMGQEVILRCVPISNHLYFYWYRQILGQKVEFLVSFYNNEISEKSEIFDDQFSVERPDGSNFTLKIRSTKLEDSAMYFCASSWQGGNSPLHFGNGTRLTVT.

Notes on this clone: Relative to the germline gene, one junction end is altered; a read error may explain this. The J gene is TRBJ2-5, the V gene TRBV7-7; possible D gene TRBD1, 5 bases. Germline loops: CDR1 SSHAT, CDR2 FNYEAQ (reference sequence). The CDR3 runs to 13 residues. CDR3 coding DNA: TGTGCTAGCAGCTTAGGGGTCAGGGAGACCCAGTACTTC. It encodes CASSLGVRETQYF.

The chain carries TRBV5-6 and TRBJ1-2; D is unclear. The CDR3 covers 12 residues. The V end lost 0 bases, the J end lost 7 bases, and 7 bases lay between the germline ends. Germline lookup yields CDR1 SGHDT and CDR2 YYEEEE. For the CDR3, the DNA is TGTGCCAGCAGCTTGGGATTGGGTGGCTACACCTTC. Protein sequence: CASSLGLGGYTF.